Sequencing of this T cell receptor (beta chain) was carried out in a study of cytomegalovirus exposure and HLA in healthy donors. The CDR3 runs to 14 residues. CDR1 is MNHEY, CDR2 SMNVEV, per germline (reference sequence). Between the trimmed V and J ends, which lost 2 bases and 1 base, there was a span of 8 bases. Whole-study results and caveats: Whilst most TCR sequences proved rare, a subset of public TCRs occurred across many donors.

Comments on this clone: What it recognizes is unknown.

Clones were read by immunoSEQ multiplex PCR, and TCRdb kept only the in-frame ones, dropping some. The sample includes roughly 300,000 clones, about nine tenths of them seen just once. The chain recombines TRBV27 with TRBJ1-2; possibly TRBD1 for D (5 bases). This receptor was identified in a woman aged 18-29 years in good health and CMV-seronegative. Material for sequencing was PBMCs. This CDR3 is CASSLGANNYGYTF. For the CDR3, the DNA is TGTGCCAGCAGTTTAGGGGCCAATAACTATGGCTACACCTTC.